This T cell receptor beta chain appears in the sequencing data of a study of CD8 T cells in Susac syndrome (dated 2019 in TCRdb). At the level of the whole study: Repertoire sequencing was used to test whether CD8+ T cell activation and differentiation in Susac syndrome was antigen driven. The clonality of the CD8+ T cell repertoire was compared across over 10 healthy donors, roughly 14 Susac syndrome patients and around 16 multiple sclerosis patients.

RNA was extracted using the RNeasy kit, and about 0.5 to 1 ug of the RNA was reverse transcribed with random hexamers. TCR beta CDR3 regions were amplified with the immunoSEQ multiplex PCR assay covering 54 Vbeta and 13 Jbeta segments. To correct PCR amplification bias, a synthetic template baseline was used for both primer optimization and computational correction. In the original analysis: Reads were assigned to V, D and J genes according to IMGT and analyzed in immunoSEQ Analyzer, with only productive sequences retained. Clonality was calculated as one minus the Shannon entropy normalized by log2 of the number of productive unique sequences. Public and private clones were assessed among the 100 most prevalent clones of each patient and control. A clone was defined as Susac-specific if it was absent from the healthy and MS cohorts, from about a thousand published viral clones and from other ImmuneACCESS disease sequences. TCRdb redid the processing of the public reads, applying fastp at Q25 and MiXCR, and retained in-frame beta chains. For every CDR3 protein sequence, its rows merge into one entry that carries the most common genes and DNA. For this entry, the V and J calls and clone size follow TCRdb and not the study's own pipeline. This sample holds some 300,000 distinct CDR3 sequences; over 75% were observed only once. Approximately 0.18% of the sample comes from the top ten.

Comments on this clonotype: Its recognized antigen is unknown. Base-call qualities are not available, and no considerably larger clone is one nucleotide away.

High-throughput TCR beta sequencing profiled peripheral blood CD8+ and CD4+ T cells from healthy donors, Susac syndrome patients and multiple sclerosis patients. The multiple sclerosis controls were treatment-naive patients whose relapsing-remitting disease, either stable or active, fulfilled the revised McDonald criteria. Bulk CD8+ and CD4+ T cells were purified magnetically by negative isolation, whereas CD8+ TEMRA cells were enriched by FACS. Blood was drawn into EDTA tubes, processed within 24 hours, and PBMCs were isolated by density gradient centrifugation. PBMCs destined for TCR sequencing were cryopreserved in liquid nitrogen and later thawed in a 37 °C water bath. The sorted or isolated CD4+, CD8+ and CD8+ TEMRA cells reached a purity of at least 90%. General study outcomes and caveats: The number of individuals in the TCR sequencing and HLA analysis was recognized as being relatively small.

The TCR was taken from a human donor with multiple sclerosis. The material sequenced was CD8+ T cells from PBMCs.

The CDR3 amino acid sequence is: CASSQEDMTSFYGYTF. The bases are TGTGCCAGCAGCCAAGAGGACATGACCTCTTTCTATGGCTACACCTTC. The receptor chain draws on TRBV14 and TRBJ1-2, with a weak D call of TRBD1 (5 bases match). Per the germline V gene, SGHDN is the CDR1 and FVKESK is the CDR2. Deletion took 0 bases off V and 4 bases off J, with a span of 15 bases between the germline ends. The CDR3 numbers 16 residues from cysteine through phenylalanine. The entry retains the CDR3 DNA only, 48 bases that are in frame from base 1.